The 4 T cell receptor beta chains reported below all come from one sample, sequenced in a study of blood T cell repertoires in COVID-19. Libraries were prepared by immunoSEQ multiplex PCR; TCRdb keeps only in-frame clonotypes and omits some of them. This table has 100,000 to 120,000 clones, about four fifths appearing once. The specimen sequenced was peripheral blood. The source of these receptors is a woman in her seventies with acute or convalescent COVID-19.

The chain couples TRBV28 to TRBJ2-2; tentative D call: TRBD1 (6 bases). V was pared by 4 bases and J by 6 bases, with 12 bases between. Looked up from germline, CDR1 is MDHEN and CDR2 is SYDVKM. The CDR3 is 14 amino acids. The CDR3 DNA sequence: TGTGCCAGCAGTTCACTGGACAGATCCGGGGAGCTGTTTTTT. As protein: CASSSLDRSGELFF.

V gene TRBV6-2 or TRBV6-3 combines with J gene TRBJ2-1; 11 bases are a match to TRBD2. The CDR3 is 16 amino acids. Per the germline V gene, CDR1 is MNHEY and CDR2 is SVGEGT. The V segment lost 4 bases and the J segment 7 bases; nucleotides outside the gene matches: 9. DNA for the CDR3: TGTGCCAGCAGTTCCTCGGTGGCTAGCGGGAGGAATGAGCAGTTCTTC. Translated: CASSSSVASGRNEQFF.

This chain links TRBV25-1 with TRBJ1-2; a weak D match, TRBD1 (5 bases). Germline V gene sequence: CDR1 MGHDK, CDR2 SYGVNS. The CDR3 spans 13 residues. V shed 7 bases and J shed 8 bases, with 17 bases lying between them. The CDR3 loop is CASTQRGGDGYTF. CDR3 bases: TGTGCCAGCACCCAGCGCGGGGGAGACGGCTACACCTTC.

The chain uses TRBV6-1 and TRBJ2-1; possible D gene TRBD2, 6 bases. The CDR3 is 14 residues long. Trimming took 3 bases from V and 7 from J, leaving 13 bases between them. The germline V gene has CDR1 MNHNS and CDR2 SASEGT. As DNA, the CDR3 is TGTGCCAGCAGTGATACGGGAGCAGAGAATGAGCAGTTCTTC. Protein: CASSDTGAENEQFF.